This T cell receptor (beta chain) is from a study of T cell responses to AZD1222 COVID-19 vaccine. Using immunoSEQ multiplex PCR, the repertoire was profiled, and TCRdb retains in-frame clones only, with some absent. This table has about 92,000 clones, 80% to 90% appearing once. Sequences were derived from peripheral blood, sampled on day 0 of AZD1222 vaccination. The source of this sequence is an adult in good health.

CDR3 amino acids: CASSMGSAVFVDRGNQPQHF. CDR3 sequence (DNA): TGTGCCAGTAGTATGGGTTCGGCAGTCTTTGTCGATAGGGGCAATCAGCCCCAGCATTTT. This rearrangement joins TRBV19 to TRBJ1-5; no reliable D call. The CDR3 extends over 20 amino acids. The V gene's germline CDR1 is LNHDA and CDR2 SQIVND (reference sequence). Trimming shortened V by 3 bases and J by 2 bases, and 26 bases separated the two germline ends.